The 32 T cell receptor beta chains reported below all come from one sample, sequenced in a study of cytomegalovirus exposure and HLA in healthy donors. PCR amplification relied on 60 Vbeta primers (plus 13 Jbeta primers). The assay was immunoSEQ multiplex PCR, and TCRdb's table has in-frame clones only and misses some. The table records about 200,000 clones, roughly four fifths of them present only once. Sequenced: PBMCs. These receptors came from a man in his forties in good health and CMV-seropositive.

CDR3 loop: CASSLRGGTDTQYF. The CDR3 DNA reads TGTGCCAGCAGCCTCCGGGGGGGCACAGATACGCAGTATTTT. V and J are TRBV14 and TRBJ2-3; 7 bases map to TRBD2. Germline CDR1 reads SGHDN; CDR2 reads FVKESK. The length of the CDR3 is 14 residues. V was clipped by 4 bases and J by 1 base; unmatched bases: 2.

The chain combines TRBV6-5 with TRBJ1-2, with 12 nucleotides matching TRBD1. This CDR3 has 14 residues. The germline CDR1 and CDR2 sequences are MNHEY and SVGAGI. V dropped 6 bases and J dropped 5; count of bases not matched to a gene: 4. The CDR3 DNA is TGTGCCAGCAGGGGACAGGGGGCGGGGTATGGCTACACCTTC. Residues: CASRGQGAGYGYTF.

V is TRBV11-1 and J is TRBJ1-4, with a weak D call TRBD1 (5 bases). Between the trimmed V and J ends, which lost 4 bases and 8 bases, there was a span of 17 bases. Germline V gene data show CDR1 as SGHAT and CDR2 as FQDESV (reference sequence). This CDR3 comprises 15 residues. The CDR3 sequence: CASSSLDTGDEKLFF. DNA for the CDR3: TGTGCCAGCAGCTCCCTCGACACGGGGGACGAAAAACTGTTTTTT. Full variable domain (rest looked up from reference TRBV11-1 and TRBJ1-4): EAEVAQSPRYKITEKSQAVAFWCDPISGHATLYWYRQILGQGPELLVQFQDESVVDDSQLPKDRFSAERLKGVDSTLKIQPAELGDSAMYLCASSSLDTGDEKLFFGSGTQLSVL.

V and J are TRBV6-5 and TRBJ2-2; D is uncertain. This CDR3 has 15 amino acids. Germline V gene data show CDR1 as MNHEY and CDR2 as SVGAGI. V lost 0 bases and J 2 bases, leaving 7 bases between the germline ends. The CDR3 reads CASSYSSPNTGELFF. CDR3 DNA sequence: TGTGCCAGCAGTTACTCGAGTCCAAACACCGGGGAGCTGTTTTTT.

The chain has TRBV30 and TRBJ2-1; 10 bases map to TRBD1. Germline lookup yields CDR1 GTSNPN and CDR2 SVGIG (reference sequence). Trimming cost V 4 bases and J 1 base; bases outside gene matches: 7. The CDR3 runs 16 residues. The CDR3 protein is CAWTMTGGWSYNEQFF. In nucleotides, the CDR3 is TGTGCCTGGACCATGACAGGGGGCTGGTCCTACAATGAGCAGTTCTTC.

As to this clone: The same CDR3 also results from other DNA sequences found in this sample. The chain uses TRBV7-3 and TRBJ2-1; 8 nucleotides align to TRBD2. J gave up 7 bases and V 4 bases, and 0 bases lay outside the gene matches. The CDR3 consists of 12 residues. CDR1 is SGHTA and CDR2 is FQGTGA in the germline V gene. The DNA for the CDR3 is TGTGCCAGCAGCTCGGGAGGGAATGAGCAGTTCTTC. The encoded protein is CASSSGGNEQFF.

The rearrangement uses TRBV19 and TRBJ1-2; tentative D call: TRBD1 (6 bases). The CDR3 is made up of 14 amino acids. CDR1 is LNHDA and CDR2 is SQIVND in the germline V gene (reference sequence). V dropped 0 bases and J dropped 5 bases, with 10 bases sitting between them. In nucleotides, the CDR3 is TGTGCCAGTAGTATAGAGACAGGAAGATATGGCTACACCTTC. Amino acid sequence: CASSIETGRYGYTF.

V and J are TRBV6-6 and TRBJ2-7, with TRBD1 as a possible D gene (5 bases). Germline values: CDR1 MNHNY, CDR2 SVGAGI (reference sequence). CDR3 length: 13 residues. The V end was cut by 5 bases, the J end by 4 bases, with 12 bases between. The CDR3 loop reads CASSPGSQYEQYF. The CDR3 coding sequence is TGTGCCAGCAGTCCAGGGTCCCAGTACGAGCAGTACTTC.

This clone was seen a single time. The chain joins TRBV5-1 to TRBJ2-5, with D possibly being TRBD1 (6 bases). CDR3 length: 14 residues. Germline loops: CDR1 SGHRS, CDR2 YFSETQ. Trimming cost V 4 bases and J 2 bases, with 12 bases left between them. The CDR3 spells CASSPDRIQETQYF. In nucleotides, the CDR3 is TGCGCCAGCAGCCCCGACAGGATACAAGAGACCCAGTACTTC.

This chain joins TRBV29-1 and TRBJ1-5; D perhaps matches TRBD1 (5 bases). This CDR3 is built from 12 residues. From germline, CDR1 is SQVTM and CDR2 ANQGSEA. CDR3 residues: CSAGHSNQPQHF. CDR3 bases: TGCAGTGCGGGGCACAGCAATCAGCCCCAGCATTTT. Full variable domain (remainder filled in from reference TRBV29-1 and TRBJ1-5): SAVISQKPSRDICQRGTSLTIQCQVDSQVTMMFWYRQQPGQSLTLIATANQGSEATYESGFVIDKFPISRPNLTFSTLTVSNMSPEDSSIYLCSAGHSNQPQHFGDGTRLSIL.

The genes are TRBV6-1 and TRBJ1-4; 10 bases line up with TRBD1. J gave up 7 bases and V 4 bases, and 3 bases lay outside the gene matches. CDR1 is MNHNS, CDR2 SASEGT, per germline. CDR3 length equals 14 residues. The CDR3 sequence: CASSAGTGVEKLFF. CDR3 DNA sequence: TGTGCCAGCAGTGCCGGGACAGGGGTTGAAAAACTGTTTTTT.

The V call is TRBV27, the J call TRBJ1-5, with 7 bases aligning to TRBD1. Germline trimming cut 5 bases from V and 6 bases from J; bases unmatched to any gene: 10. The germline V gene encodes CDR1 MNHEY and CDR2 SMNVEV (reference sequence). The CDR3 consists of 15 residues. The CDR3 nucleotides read TGTGCCAGCAGTCCCCGGACAGGTACCCGTCAGCCCCAGCATTTT. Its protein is CASSPRTGTRQPQHF.

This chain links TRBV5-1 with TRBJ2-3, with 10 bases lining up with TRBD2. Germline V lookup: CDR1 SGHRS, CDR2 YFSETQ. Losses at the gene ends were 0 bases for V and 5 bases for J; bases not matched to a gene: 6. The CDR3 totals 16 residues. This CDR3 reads CASSLEERGGLDTQYF. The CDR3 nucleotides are TGCGCCAGCAGCTTGGAGGAGCGGGGGGGCCTAGATACGCAGTATTTT.

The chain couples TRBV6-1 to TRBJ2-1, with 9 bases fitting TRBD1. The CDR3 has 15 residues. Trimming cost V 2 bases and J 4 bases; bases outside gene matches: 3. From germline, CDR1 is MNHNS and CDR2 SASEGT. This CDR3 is CASSELGQGYNEQFF. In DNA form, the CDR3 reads TGTGCCAGCAGTGAACTGGGACAGGGTTACAATGAGCAGTTCTTC.

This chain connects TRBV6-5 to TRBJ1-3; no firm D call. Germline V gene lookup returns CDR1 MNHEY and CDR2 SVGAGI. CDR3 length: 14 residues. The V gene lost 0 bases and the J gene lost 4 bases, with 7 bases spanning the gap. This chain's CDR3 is CASSYSLEGNTIYF. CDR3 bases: TGTGCCAGCAGTTACTCATTGGAGGGAAACACCATATATTTT.

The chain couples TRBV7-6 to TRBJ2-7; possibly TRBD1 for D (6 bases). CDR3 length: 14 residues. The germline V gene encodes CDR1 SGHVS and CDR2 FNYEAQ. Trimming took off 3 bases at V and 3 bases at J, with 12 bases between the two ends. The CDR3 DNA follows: TGTGCCAGCAGCTTGTGGGACAAGGACTACGAGCAGTACTTC. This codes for CASSLWDKDYEQYF.

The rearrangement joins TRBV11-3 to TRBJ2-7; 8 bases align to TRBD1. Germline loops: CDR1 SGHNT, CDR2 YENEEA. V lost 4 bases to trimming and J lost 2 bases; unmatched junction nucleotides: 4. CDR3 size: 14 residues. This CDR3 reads CASSSGQGPYEQYF. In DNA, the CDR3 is TGTGCCAGCAGCTCAGGACAGGGACCCTACGAGCAGTACTTC.

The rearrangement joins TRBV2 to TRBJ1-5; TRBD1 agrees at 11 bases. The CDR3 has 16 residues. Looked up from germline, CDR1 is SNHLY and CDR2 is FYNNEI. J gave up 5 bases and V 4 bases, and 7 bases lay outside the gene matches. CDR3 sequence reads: CASSAPGQGGDQPQHF. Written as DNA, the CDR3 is TGTGCCAGCAGTGCGCCGGGACAGGGGGGCGATCAGCCCCAGCATTTT.

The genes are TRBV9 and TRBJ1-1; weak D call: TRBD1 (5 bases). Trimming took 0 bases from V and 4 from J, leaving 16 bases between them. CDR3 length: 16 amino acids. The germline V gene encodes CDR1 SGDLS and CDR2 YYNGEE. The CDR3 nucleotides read TGTGCCAGCAGCGTAGGGCCCCTGCGGGGGAGCACTGAAGCTTTCTTT. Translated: CASSVGPLRGSTEAFF.

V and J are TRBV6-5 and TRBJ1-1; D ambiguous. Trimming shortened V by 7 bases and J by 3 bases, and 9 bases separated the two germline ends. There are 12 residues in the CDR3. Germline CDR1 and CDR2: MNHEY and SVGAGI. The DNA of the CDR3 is TGTGCCAGCAACCAAAACTACACTGAAGCTTTCTTT. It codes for CASNQNYTEAFF.

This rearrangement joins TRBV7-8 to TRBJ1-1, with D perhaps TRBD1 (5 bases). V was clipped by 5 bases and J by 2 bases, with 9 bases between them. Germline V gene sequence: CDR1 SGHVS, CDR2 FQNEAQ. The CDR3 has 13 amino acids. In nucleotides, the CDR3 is TGTGCCAGCAGCGCGCAGGGTAACACTGAAGCTTTCTTT. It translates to CASSAQGNTEAFF.

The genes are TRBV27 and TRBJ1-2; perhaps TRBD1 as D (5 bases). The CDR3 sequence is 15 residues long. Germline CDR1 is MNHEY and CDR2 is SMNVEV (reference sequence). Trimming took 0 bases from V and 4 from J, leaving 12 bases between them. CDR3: CASSLSSGMGYGYTF. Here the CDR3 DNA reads TGTGCCAGCAGTTTATCCTCAGGGATGGGCTATGGCTACACCTTC.

The CDR3 region is CASSLGYRTDTQYF. The DNA of the CDR3 is TGTGCCAGCAGCTTAGGTTACAGAACCGATACGCAGTATTTT. The chain carries TRBV5-4 and TRBJ2-3; D gene ambiguous. Trimming shortened V by 2 bases and J by 6 bases, and 13 bases separated the two germline ends. The length of the CDR3 is 14 residues. CDR1 is SGHNT and CDR2 is YYREEE in the germline V gene (reference sequence).

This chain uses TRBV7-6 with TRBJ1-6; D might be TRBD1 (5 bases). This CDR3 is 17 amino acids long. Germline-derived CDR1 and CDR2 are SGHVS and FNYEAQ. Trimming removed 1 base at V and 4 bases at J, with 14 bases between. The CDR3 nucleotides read TGTGCCAGCAGCTTAGGTGCGGGGGTGTGGTATAATTCACCCCTCCACTTT. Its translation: CASSLGAGVWYNSPLHF.

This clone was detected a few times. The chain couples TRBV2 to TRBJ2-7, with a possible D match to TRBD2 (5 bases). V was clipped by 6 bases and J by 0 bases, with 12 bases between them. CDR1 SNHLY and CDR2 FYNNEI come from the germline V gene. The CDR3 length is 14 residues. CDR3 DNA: TGTGCCAGCAGGAGGGCAGCAGACTCCTACGAGCAGTACTTC. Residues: CASRRAADSYEQYF. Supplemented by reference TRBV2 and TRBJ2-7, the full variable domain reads EPEVTQTPSHQVTQMGQEVILRCVPISNHLYFYWYRQILGQKVEFLVSFYNNEISEKSEIFDDQFSVERPDGSNFTLKIRSTKLEDSAMYFCASRRAADSYEQYFGPGTRLTVT.

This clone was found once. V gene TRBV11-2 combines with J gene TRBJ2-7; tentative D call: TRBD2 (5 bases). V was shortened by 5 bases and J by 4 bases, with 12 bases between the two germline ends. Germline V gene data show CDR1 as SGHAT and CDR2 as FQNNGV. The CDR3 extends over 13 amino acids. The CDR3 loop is CASSPLGRYEQYF. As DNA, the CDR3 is TGTGCCAGCAGCCCCCTGGGGAGATACGAGCAGTACTTC.

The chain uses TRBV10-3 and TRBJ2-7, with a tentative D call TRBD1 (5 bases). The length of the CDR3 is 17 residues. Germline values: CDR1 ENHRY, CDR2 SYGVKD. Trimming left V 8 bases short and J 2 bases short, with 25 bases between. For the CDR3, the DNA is TGTGCCATCGGGGCGCCCGATAGGCGGCCTACGACCTACGAGCAGTACTTC. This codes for CAIGAPDRRPTTYEQYF.

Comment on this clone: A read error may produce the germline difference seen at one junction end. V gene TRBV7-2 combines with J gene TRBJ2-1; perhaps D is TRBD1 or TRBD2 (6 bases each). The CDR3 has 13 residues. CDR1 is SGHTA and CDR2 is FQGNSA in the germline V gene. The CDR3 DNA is TGTGCCAGCAGTTTAGGGGGGCCCGGTGAGCAGTTCTTC. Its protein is CASSLGGPGEQFF.

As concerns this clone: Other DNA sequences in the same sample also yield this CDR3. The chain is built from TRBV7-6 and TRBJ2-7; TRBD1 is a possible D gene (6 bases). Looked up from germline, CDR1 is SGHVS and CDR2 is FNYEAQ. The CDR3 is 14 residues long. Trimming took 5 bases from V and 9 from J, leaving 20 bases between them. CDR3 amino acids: CASSPGLELRGQYF. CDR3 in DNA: TGTGCCAGCAGCCCCGGCCTAGAGCTCAGGGGGCAGTACTTC. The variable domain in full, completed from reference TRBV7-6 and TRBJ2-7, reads GAGVSQSPRYKVTKRGQDVALRCDPISGHVSLYWYRQALGQGPEFLTYFNYEAQQDKSGLPNDRFSAERPEGSISTLTIQRTEQRDSAMYRCASSPGLELRGQYFGPGTRLTVT.

The CDR3 region has the DNA TGTGCCAGCAGTTCTCCGACAGGGGGCTGGTACGAGCAGTACTTC. Protein: CASSSPTGGWYEQYF. This chain uses TRBV6-5 with TRBJ2-7; TRBD1 matches at 10 bases. The germline gives CDR1 MNHEY, CDR2 SVGAGI. V shed 4 bases and J 4 bases; nucleotides not matched to a gene: 7. This CDR3 is built from 15 residues.

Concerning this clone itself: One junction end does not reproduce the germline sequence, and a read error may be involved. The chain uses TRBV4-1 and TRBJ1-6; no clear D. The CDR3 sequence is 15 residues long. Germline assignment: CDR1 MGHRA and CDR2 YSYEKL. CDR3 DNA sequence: TGCGCCAGCCGCCATCCTGGACTGAAAAATTCACCCCTCCACTTT. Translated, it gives CASRHPGLKNSPLHF.

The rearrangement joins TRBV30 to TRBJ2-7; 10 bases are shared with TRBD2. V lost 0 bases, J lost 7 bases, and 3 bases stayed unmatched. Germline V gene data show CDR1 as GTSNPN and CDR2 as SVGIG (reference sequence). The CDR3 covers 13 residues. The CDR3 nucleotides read TGTGCCTGGAGTGTGTTAGCGGGAGGTGAGCAGTACTTC. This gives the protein CAWSVLAGGEQYF.